This TCR beta chain came from a study of Graves' ophthalmopathy and Graves' hyperthyroidism. Overall study findings and caveats: A 13-signature model separated ophthalmopathy from stable hyperthyroidism, reaching roughly 85% sensitivity and less than 82% specificity cross-validated.

There are many counts of this clonotype. Its specificity is not known. The CDR3 is made up of 17 amino acids. The V end was cut by 6 bases, the J end by 3 bases, with 21 bases between. Germline CDR1 and CDR2: MNHEY and SVGAGI. Amplification targeted the TCR beta CDR3 regions, with RNA transcripts as the source material. HTBI primers primed a first-round RT-PCR, and a second-round multiplex PCR followed. TCRdb reprocessed the multiplex PCR reads with MiXCR, giving one entry per CDR3 protein. The sample has 300,000 to 450,000 distinct CDR3 sequences; roughly 15% are singletons. The material sequenced was peripheral blood. The rearrangement joins TRBV6-5 to TRBJ1-5; no firm D call. This receptor was identified in an adult woman with stable Graves' hyperthyroidism. DNA for the CDR3: TGTGCCAGCAGCCCGGGAGTAGTCGCGTCGGCCAATCAGCCCCAGCATTTT. Amino acids: CASSPGVVASANQPQHF.